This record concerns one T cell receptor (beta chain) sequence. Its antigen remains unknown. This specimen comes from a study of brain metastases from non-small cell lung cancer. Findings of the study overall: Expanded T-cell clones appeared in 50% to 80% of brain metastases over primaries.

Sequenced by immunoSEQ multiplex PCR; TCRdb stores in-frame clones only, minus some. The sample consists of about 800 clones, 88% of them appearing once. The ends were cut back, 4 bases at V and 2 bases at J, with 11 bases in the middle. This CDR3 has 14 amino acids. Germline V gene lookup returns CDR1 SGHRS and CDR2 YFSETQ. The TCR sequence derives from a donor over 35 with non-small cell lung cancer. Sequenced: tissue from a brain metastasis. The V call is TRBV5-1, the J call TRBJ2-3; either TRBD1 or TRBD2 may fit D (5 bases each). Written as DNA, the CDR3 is TGCGCCAGCAGCCCTCTGGGGGTCACAGATACGCAGTATTTT. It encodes CASSPLGVTDTQYF. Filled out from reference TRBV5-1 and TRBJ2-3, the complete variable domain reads KAGVTQTPRYLIKTRGQQVTLSCSPISGHRSVSWYQQTPGQGLQFLFEYFSETQRNKGNFPGRFSGRQFSNSRSEMNVSTLELGDSALYLCASSPLGVTDTQYFGPGTRLTVL.